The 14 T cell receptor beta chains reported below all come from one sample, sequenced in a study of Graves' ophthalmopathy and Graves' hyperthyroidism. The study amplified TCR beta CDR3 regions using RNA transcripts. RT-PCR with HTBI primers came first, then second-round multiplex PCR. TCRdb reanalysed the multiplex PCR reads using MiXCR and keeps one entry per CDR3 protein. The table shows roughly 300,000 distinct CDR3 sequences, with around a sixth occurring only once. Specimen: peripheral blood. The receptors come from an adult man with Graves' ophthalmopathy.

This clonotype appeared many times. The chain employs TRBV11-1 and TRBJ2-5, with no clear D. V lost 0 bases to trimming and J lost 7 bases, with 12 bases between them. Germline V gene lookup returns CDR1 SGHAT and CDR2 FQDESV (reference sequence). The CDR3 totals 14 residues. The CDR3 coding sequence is TGTGCCAGCAGCTTAGCGGCGGTATATCGGACCCAGTACTTC. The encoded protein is CASSLAAVYRTQYF.

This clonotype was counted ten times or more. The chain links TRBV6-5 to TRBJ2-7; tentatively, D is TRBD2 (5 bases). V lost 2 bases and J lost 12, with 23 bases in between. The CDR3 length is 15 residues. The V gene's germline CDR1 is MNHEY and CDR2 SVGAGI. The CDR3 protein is CASSYGNGPASWVYF. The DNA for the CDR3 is TGTGCCAGCAGTTACGGGAACGGACCCGCTAGCTGGGTGTACTTC.

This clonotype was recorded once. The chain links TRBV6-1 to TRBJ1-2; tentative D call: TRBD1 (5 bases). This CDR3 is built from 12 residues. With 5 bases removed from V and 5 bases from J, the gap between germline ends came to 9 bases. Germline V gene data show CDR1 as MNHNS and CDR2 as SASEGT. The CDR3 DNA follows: TGTGCCAGCAGTAGCGGGACGTATGGCTACACCTTC. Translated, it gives CASSSGTYGYTF.

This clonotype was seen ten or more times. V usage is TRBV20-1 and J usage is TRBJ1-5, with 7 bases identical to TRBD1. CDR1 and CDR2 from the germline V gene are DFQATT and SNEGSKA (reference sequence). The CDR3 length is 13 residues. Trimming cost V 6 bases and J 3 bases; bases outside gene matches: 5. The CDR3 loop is CSARTGVNQPQHF. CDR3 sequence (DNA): TGCAGTGCAAGGACAGGTGTCAATCAGCCCCAGCATTTT.

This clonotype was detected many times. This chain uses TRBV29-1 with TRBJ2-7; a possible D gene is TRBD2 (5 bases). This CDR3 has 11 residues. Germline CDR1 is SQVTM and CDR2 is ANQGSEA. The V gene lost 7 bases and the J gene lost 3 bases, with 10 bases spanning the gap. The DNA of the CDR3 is TGCAGCGCCTCCGGGGTCTACGAGCAGTACTTC. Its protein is CSASGVYEQYF.

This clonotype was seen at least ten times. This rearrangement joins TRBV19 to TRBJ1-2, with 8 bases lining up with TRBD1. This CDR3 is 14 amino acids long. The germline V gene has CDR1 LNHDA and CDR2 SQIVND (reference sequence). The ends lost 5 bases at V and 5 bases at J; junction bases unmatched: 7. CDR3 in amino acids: CASSPRDRWYGYTF. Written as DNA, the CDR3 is TGTGCCAGTAGTCCGCGGGACAGGTGGTATGGCTACACCTTC.

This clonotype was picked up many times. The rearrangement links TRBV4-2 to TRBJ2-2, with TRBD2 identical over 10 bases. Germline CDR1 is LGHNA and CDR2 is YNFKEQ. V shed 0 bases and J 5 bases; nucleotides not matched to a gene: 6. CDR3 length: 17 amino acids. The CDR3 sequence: CASSQDPLAGATGELFF. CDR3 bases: TGTGCCAGCAGCCAAGATCCGCTAGCGGGAGCTACCGGGGAGCTGTTTTTT.

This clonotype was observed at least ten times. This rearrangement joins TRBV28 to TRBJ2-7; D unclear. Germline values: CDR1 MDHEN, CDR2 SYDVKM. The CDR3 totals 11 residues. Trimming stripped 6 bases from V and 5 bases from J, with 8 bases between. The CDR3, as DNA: TGTGCCAGCAGCCTTCAGGACGAGCAGTACTTC. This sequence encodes CASSLQDEQYF.

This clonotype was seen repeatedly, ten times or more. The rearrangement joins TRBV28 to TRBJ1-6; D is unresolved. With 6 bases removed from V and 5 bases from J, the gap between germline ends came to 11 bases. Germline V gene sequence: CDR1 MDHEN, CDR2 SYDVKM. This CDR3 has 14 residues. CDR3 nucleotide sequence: TGTGCCAGCAGCGACATTCCCAATAATTCACCCCTCCACTTT. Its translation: CASSDIPNNSPLHF. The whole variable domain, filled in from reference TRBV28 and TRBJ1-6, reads DVKVTQSSRYLVKRTGEKVFLECVQDMDHENMFWYRQDPGLGLRLIYFSYDVKMKEKGDIPEGYSVSREKKERFSLILESASTNQTSMYLCASSDIPNNSPLHFGNGTRLTVT.

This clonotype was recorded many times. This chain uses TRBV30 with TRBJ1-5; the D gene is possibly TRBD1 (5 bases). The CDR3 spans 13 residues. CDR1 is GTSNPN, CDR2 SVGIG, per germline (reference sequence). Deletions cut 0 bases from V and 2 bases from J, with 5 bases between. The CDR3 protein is CAWSVQGNQPQHF. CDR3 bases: TGTGCCTGGAGTGTACAGGGCAATCAGCCCCAGCATTTT.

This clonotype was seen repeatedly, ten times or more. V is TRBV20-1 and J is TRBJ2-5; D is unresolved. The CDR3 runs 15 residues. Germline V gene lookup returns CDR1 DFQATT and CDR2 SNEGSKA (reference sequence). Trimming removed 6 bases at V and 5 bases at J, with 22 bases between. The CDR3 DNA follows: TGCAGTGCCGCCCCCTCTCAAGGGCTGGACGAGACCCAGTACTTC. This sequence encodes CSAAPSQGLDETQYF.

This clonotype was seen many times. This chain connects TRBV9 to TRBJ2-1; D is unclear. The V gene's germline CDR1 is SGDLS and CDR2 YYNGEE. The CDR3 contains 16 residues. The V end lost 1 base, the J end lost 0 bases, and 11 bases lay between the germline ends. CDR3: CASSVRVQSSYNEQFF. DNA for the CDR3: TGTGCCAGCAGCGTAAGGGTACAAAGCTCCTACAATGAGCAGTTCTTC.

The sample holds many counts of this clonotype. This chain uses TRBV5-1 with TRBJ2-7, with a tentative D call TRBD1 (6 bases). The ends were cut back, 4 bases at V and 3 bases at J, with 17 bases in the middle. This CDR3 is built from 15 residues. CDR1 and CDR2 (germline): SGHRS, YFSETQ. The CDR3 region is CASSQWRQGIYEQYF. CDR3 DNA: TGCGCCAGCAGCCAATGGCGCCAGGGGATCTACGAGCAGTACTTC.

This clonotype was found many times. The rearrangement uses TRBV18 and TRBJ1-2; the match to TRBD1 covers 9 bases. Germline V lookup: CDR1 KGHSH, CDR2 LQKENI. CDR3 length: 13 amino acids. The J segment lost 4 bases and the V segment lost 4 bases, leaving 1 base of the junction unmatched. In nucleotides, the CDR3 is TGTGCCAGCTCACAGACAGGGGGCTATGGCTACACCTTC. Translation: CASSQTGGYGYTF. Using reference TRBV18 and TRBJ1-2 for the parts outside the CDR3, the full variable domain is NAGVMQNPRHLVRRRGQEARLRCSPMKGHSHVYWYRQLPEEGLKFMVYLQKENIIDESGMPKERFSAEFPKEGPSILRIQQVVRGDSAAYFCASSQTGGYGYTFGSGTRLTVV.